The next 24 T cell receptor beta chains were all read from a single sample in a study of T-cell reconstitution after alpha-beta-depleted transplantation in children. A TCRbeta library incorporating unique molecular identifiers was prepared. Using its own MiXCR run on the PCR reads, TCRdb lists one record per CDR3 protein. This sample carries about 980,000 distinct CDR3 sequences, about 29% of them seen once, and the ten largest clones take about 28%. The source material was PBMCs, mostly from graft donor cells, sampled 360 days after TCRalphabeta/CD19-depleted stem cell transplant. The receptor set was obtained from a boy under two years old who had a stem cell transplant for SCID, so the T cells may come from the graft donor.

V usage is TRBV20-1 and J usage is TRBJ2-7; possible D gene TRBD2, 5 bases. CDR3 length equals 14 residues. Germline CDR1 is DFQATT and CDR2 is SNEGSKA (reference sequence). V lost 4 bases to trimming and J lost 3 bases, with 16 bases between them. In DNA, the CDR3 is TGCAGTGCTACAAAGCGGAGTCGTATCTACGAGCAGTACTTC. Its protein is CSATKRSRIYEQYF.

This clonotype has only a few counts. The chain is built from TRBV5-1 and TRBJ1-1, with TRBD1 as a possible D gene (6 bases). The CDR3 spans 16 residues. Trimming cost V 3 bases and J 1 base, with 16 bases left between them. The germline CDR1 and CDR2 sequences are SGHRS and YFSETQ. The CDR3 is CASSSQVGAKNTEAFF. In DNA, the CDR3 is TGCGCCAGCAGCTCTCAGGTGGGGGCTAAGAACACTGAAGCTTTCTTT.

The chain carries TRBV7-2 and TRBJ2-6; no firm D call. Trimming shortened V by 4 bases and J by 5 bases, and 18 bases separated the two germline ends. The CDR3 sequence is 17 residues long. CDR1 SGHTA and CDR2 FQGNSA come from the germline V gene. CDR3 DNA: TGTGCCAGCAGCTCGACCCCTACCCTGCTCTGGGCCAACGTCCTGACTTTC. Translating gives CASSSTPTLLWANVLTF.

V is TRBV7-6 and J is TRBJ2-1, with a weak D call TRBD2 (6 bases). The germline V gene encodes CDR1 SGHVS and CDR2 FNYEAQ. The CDR3 contains 15 residues. With 5 bases removed from V and 5 bases from J, the gap between germline ends came to 16 bases. The CDR3 sequence is CASSKSGVRNNEQFF. CDR3 sequence (DNA): TGTGCCAGCAGCAAATCGGGGGTTAGGAACAATGAGCAGTTCTTC.

This clonotype was picked up a small number of times. CDR3 in amino acids: CASSQRQGKASTEAFF. CDR3 in DNA: TGTGCCAGCAGCCAAAGACAGGGGAAGGCGAGCACTGAAGCTTTCTTT. The chain recombines TRBV7-2 with TRBJ1-1; 8 nucleotides agree with TRBD1. J lost 4 bases, V lost 5 bases, and 12 bases had no gene match. The CDR3 totals 16 residues. Germline CDR1 is SGHTA and CDR2 is FQGNSA.

This clonotype came up a few times. This chain links TRBV5-4 with TRBJ1-2; D is unresolved. Looked up from germline, CDR1 is SGHNT and CDR2 is YYREEE (reference sequence). The CDR3 runs to 13 residues. V was trimmed by 0 bases and J by 2 bases, leaving 5 bases between them. CDR3 loop: CASSLAVNYGYTF. CDR3 bases: TGTGCCAGCAGCTTGGCGGTCAACTATGGCTACACCTTC.

This clonotype was counted only a few times. V is TRBV4-1 and J is TRBJ2-7, with TRBD2 identical over 7 bases. J was trimmed by 6 bases and V by 4 bases; bases with no gene match: 12. Germline lookup yields CDR1 MGHRA and CDR2 YSYEKL. The CDR3 spans 15 residues. Written as DNA, the CDR3 is TGCGCCAGCAGCCGCGCTCTCGTCCCGGGGGGCGAGCAGTACTTC. This codes for CASSRALVPGGEQYF.

This clonotype came up a few times. The chain has TRBV6-2 or TRBV6-3 and TRBJ2-2; 8 nucleotides line up with TRBD1. The V gene end was trimmed by 1 base and the J gene end by 2 bases; junction bases not matched to a gene: 3. The CDR3 length is 16 residues. CDR1 is MNHEY and CDR2 is SVGEGT in the germline V gene. This chain's CDR3 is CASSYLGQGNTGELFF. The CDR3 DNA follows: TGTGCCAGCAGTTACTTAGGACAGGGTAACACCGGGGAGCTGTTTTTT.

The rearrangement joins TRBV5-1 to TRBJ2-1; a possible D gene is TRBD1 (6 bases). Trimming cost V 1 base and J 3 bases, with 11 bases left between them. CDR3 size: 15 residues. Germline CDR1 reads SGHRS; CDR2 reads YFSETQ. CDR3 amino acids: CASSLHRVNYNEQFF. CDR3 bases: TGCGCCAGCAGCTTGCACAGGGTAAACTACAATGAGCAGTTCTTC.

This sequence joins TRBV4-3 and TRBJ2-7; D is uncertain. The V gene's germline CDR1 is LGHNA and CDR2 YSLEER. V dropped 0 bases and J dropped 2 bases, with 11 bases sitting between them. CDR3 size: 15 residues. The CDR3 is CASSQDMGSPYEQYF. The CDR3 bases are TGCGCCAGCAGCCAAGATATGGGCAGCCCCTACGAGCAGTACTTC.

In this sample, this clonotype turned up a few times. This chain joins TRBV18 and TRBJ2-5; 7 bases are shared with TRBD1. Germline loops: CDR1 KGHSH, CDR2 LQKENI. There are 14 residues in the CDR3. The trim removed 6 bases at V and 4 bases at J, leaving 8 bases unmatched. The chain's CDR3 is CASSPWTGPETQYF. Here the CDR3 DNA reads TGTGCCAGCTCGCCTTGGACAGGCCCAGAGACCCAGTACTTC.

The chain has TRBV15 and TRBJ1-4; TRBD1 is a possible D gene (5 bases). Germline-derived CDR1 and CDR2 are LNHNV and YYDKDF (reference sequence). Trimming took off 6 bases at V and 0 bases at J, with 8 bases between the two ends. This CDR3 is 14 amino acids long. CDR3 bases: TGTGCCACCAGGGACACGTCAACTAATGAAAAACTGTTTTTT. Translating gives CATRDTSTNEKLFF.

The V and J genes are TRBV18 and TRBJ2-3, with a weak D call TRBD1 (5 bases). CDR3 length: 13 residues. The V gene lost 6 bases and the J gene lost 6 bases, with 13 bases spanning the gap. Germline values: CDR1 KGHSH, CDR2 LQKENI. CDR3 sequence (DNA): TGTGCCAGCTCCCCAAGGGGATCCGATACGCAGTATTTT. As protein: CASSPRGSDTQYF. Together with reference TRBV18 and TRBJ2-3, the CDR3 gives the full variable domain: NAGVMQNPRHLVRRRGQEARLRCSPMKGHSHVYWYRQLPEEGLKFMVYLQKENIIDESGMPKERFSAEFPKEGPSILRIQQVVRGDSAAYFCASSPRGSDTQYFGPGTRLTVL.

The genes are TRBV6-5 and TRBJ1-2; 7 nucleotides align to TRBD1. In germline, CDR1 is MNHEY, CDR2 SVGAGI. V shed 2 bases, J shed 3 bases, and the junction held 6 bases outside the gene matches. The CDR3 sequence is 15 residues long. This CDR3 is CASSYRQGADYGYTF. CDR3 coding DNA: TGTGCCAGCAGTTACCGACAGGGCGCGGACTATGGCTACACCTTC.

The chain couples TRBV6-2 or TRBV6-3 to TRBJ2-1; D possibly corresponds to TRBD1 (6 bases). The CDR3 sequence is 15 residues long. Germline loops: CDR1 MNHEY, CDR2 SVGEGT. V shed 4 bases and J shed 4 bases, with 14 bases lying between them. The CDR3 loop reads CASSLQGTFYNEQFF. The CDR3 DNA follows: TGTGCCAGCAGTTTACAGGGCACCTTTTACAATGAGCAGTTCTTC.

The table lists this clonotype with a few counts. This chain connects TRBV12-3 or TRBV12-4 to TRBJ2-2; TRBD1 aligns across 8 bases. The CDR3 runs 16 residues. V was clipped by 4 bases and J by 6 bases; unmatched bases: 10. CDR3 sequence (DNA): TGTGCCAGCAGTTCCGCAGGACAGGGAGCAGCCGGGGAGCTGTTTTTT. Translation gives CASSSAGQGAAGELFF.

The chain uses TRBV12-3 or TRBV12-4 and TRBJ1-5; maybe TRBD1 (6 bases). The V gene lost 6 bases and the J gene lost 2 bases, with 11 bases spanning the gap. This CDR3 is 14 amino acids long. The CDR3 bases are TGTGCCAGCAGGGGAGCAGGGGGCAATCAGCCCCAGCATTTT. As protein: CASRGAGGNQPQHF.

The V and J genes are TRBV11-2 and TRBJ2-7; 9 nucleotides line up with TRBD1. From germline, CDR1 is SGHAT and CDR2 FQNNGV. CDR3 length: 17 amino acids. V lost 0 bases and J lost 2; bases outside the gene matches: 8. The CDR3, as DNA: TGTGCCAGCAGCTTAGATTCCGGGACAGGGAGAACCTACGAGCAGTACTTC. The encoded protein is CASSLDSGTGRTYEQYF.

V gene TRBV12-3 or TRBV12-4 combines with J gene TRBJ1-5, with D possibly TRBD1 on 5 matching bases. The length of the CDR3 is 13 residues. Between the trimmed V and J ends, which lost 10 bases and 5 bases, there was a span of 15 bases. Written as DNA, the CDR3 is TGTGCCACCGCGGCAGGGAACCATCAGCCCCAGCATTTT. Translation: CATAAGNHQPQHF.

This clonotype was seen more than once but under ten times. V and J are TRBV6-5 and TRBJ1-2; D ambiguous. Trimming removed 0 bases from V and 8 bases from J, with 16 bases in between. CDR1 and CDR2 (germline): MNHEY, SVGAGI. There are 15 residues in the CDR3. In DNA, the CDR3 is TGTGCCAGCAGTTACTCAGGTCAGCGCGATTCGGGCTACACCTTC. Encoded protein: CASSYSGQRDSGYTF.

The chain combines TRBV7-2 with TRBJ2-3; 8 bases align to TRBD1. CDR1 and CDR2 from the germline V gene are SGHTA and FQGNSA. V lost 5 bases, J lost 0 bases, and 13 bases stayed unmatched. The CDR3 consists of 18 residues. In nucleotides, the CDR3 is TGTGCCAGCAGCACAGCGGACAGGGCCTCCCCTAGCACAGATACGCAGTATTTT. Translated, it gives CASSTADRASPSTDTQYF.

The rearrangement joins TRBV20-1 to TRBJ2-3; the match to TRBD2 covers 7 bases. The J segment lost 0 bases and the V segment lost 5 bases, leaving 17 bases of the junction unmatched. The length of the CDR3 is 18 residues. Germline V gives CDR1 DFQATT, CDR2 SNEGSKA (reference sequence). CDR3 nucleotide sequence: TGCAGTGCTTTCAGTGGAGCGGGGCGCCTACCTAGCACAGATACGCAGTATTTT. Its translation is CSAFSGAGRLPSTDTQYF.

This clonotype appeared many times. The chain employs TRBV20-1 and TRBJ2-3; D is perhaps TRBD1 or TRBD2 (5 bases each). V was cut by 8 bases and J by 3 bases, with 21 bases left in between. CDR3 length equals 15 residues. CDR1 DFQATT and CDR2 SNEGSKA come from the germline V gene (reference sequence). The CDR3 DNA is TGCAGTCCGAAATCCGGGACCACCGGGACAGATACGCAGTATTTT. Amino acids: CSPKSGTTGTDTQYF.

This rearrangement joins TRBV20-1 to TRBJ2-3, with a weak D call TRBD2 (5 bases). The CDR3 sequence is 15 residues long. V was shortened by 6 bases and J by 0 bases, with 16 bases between the two germline ends. Germline V gene lookup returns CDR1 DFQATT and CDR2 SNEGSKA (reference sequence). The CDR3 bases are TGCAGTGCAGGGCCTAGCACTTCTAGCACAGATACGCAGTATTTT. Translating it yields CSAGPSTSSTDTQYF.